This record concerns one T cell receptor beta chain sequence. Trimming pared 3 bases from V and 5 bases from J, leaving 13 bases between. The CDR3 covers 14 residues. The germline gives CDR1 SQVTM, CDR2 ANQGSEA. These data belong to a study of shared clonotypes between healthy human individuals. Here immunoSEQ multiplex PCR was the method, and the copy in TCRdb shows in-frame clones only, minus some. The sample holds 600,000 to 800,000 clones; about two thirds are singletons and the top ten take around 1.7%. Sequenced input: memory CD4+ T cells sorted from blood. The subset denotes: CD45RA-negative fraction. The rearrangement links TRBV29-1 to TRBJ2-2, with D perhaps matching TRBD1 (6 bases). The TCR was taken from a woman aged 25-40 years in good health. The CDR3 loop is CSVEVARGTGELFF. The DNA for the CDR3 is TGCAGCGTTGAGGTAGCGAGGGGGACCGGGGAGCTGTTTTTT.